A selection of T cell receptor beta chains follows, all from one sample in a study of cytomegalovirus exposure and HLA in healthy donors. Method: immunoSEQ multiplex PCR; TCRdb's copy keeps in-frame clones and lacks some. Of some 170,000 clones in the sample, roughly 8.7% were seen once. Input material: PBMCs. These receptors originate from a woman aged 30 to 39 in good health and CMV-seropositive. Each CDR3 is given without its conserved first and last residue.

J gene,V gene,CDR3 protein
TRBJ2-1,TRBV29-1,SLLTSGRGNEQF
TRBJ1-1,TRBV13,ASRRTGGDTEAF
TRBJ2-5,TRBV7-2,ASSPGLAGIRILQETQY
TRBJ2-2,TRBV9,ASRTAAGVNTGELF
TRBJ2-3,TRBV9,ATSGGVTDTQY
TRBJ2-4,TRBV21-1,ASTSGRGAKNIQY
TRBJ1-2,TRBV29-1,SARATRGGYT
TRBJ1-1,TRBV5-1,ASSPQGKGIEAF
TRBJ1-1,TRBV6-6,ASSPIRASGGTEAF
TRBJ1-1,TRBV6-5,ASSYSPGEAF
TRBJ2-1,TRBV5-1,ASSSRLGPSGRRNEQF
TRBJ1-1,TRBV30,AWMRRDLRDTEAF
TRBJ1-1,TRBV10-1,ASSRDRAGTNTEAF
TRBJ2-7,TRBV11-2,ASSPRRVSYEQY
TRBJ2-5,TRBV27,ASSWGGRAGETQY
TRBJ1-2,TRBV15,ATEDRGAYGYT
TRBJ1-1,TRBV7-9,ASSWGQWEAF
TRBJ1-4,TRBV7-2,ASSVTAINEKLF
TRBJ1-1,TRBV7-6,ASSKTGDRGYAEAF
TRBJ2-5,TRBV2,ASFGLAGGGIETQY
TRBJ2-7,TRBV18,ASSPTSTGRLFYEQY
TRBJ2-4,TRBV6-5,ASSATARFGNIQY
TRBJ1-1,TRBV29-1,SVPRGDRELNTEAF
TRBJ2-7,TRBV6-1,ASSEAGDRAYEQY
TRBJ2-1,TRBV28,ASSRGLAGALSNEQF
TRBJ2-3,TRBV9,ASSPFPSGGGTDTQY
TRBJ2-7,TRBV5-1,ASSVTFTYEQY
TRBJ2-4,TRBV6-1,ASSSRGLAKNIQY
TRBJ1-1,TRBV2,ATTIHKKDRQNTEAF
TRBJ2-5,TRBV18,ASSPPSRETQY
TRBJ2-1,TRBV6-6,ASSYRGDEQF
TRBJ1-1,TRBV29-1,SARDTEAF
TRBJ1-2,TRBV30,VIRAEGYGYT
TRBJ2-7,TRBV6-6,ASSSGTTSDEQY
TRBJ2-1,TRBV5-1,ASSFDGRRSYNEQF
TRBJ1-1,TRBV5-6,ASSFYDTVDTEAF
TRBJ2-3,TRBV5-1,ASSLVGAVLTDTQY
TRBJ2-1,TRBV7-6,ASSSGQLTGDEQF
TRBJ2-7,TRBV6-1,AIHADRGESEQY
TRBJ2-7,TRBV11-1,ASSLAAPLAGYSYEQY
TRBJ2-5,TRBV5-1,ASSSVPPAETQY
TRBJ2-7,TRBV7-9,ASSLRDRGYEQY
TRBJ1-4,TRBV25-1,ASSENRENEKLF
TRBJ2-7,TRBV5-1,ASSLIQGVYEQY
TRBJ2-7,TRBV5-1,ASSLLPGTGLYEQY